The TCR beta chain described here comes from a study of T cell repertoires in cytomegalovirus infection (dated by TCRdb to the late 2010s). Study-level background: Donor HLA type was relevant to the analysis, because carriage of CMV infection together with the matching HLA type was indicated by public TCR beta signatures. The investigation overall reported the following: In both this cohort and an independent roughly 330-donor cohort, the cumulative frequency of public TCR beta family members distinguished carriers of CMV infection plus the relevant HLA type. The ex vivo response was dominated by HLA-C-restricted CMV-specific TCR beta clonotypes, which also provided the single most frequent clonotype in two of eight donors.

V loses 7 bases of germline sequence and J loses 4 bases, and the interval between the two ends is 8 bases. The germline V gene (reference sequence) sets CDR1 to DFQATT and CDR2 to SNEGSKA. Measured from the cysteine to the phenylalanine, the CDR3 is 11 residues long. The only DNA kept is the CDR3, 33 bases in frame from the first base. On this clonotype: Which antigen it targets is not known. The record has no base qualities; no much larger clone is one base away.

TCRdb shows the sequencer as Illumina HiSeq 1500. The raw public data were reprocessed by TCRdb itself: fastp quality trimming at Q25, MiXCR clonotype calling, in-frame beta chains only. Identical CDR3 protein sequences are pooled into one entry, listed with their most common genes and DNA. A total of 150,000 to 200,000 distinct CDR3 sequences appear in this sample, roughly 30% of them only once. The ten largest clones take up roughly 29% of the sample. The sequence derives from a human donor in good health (CMV status not recorded). Some clones in this sample may be carry-over from other donors' samples. In this chain, TRBV20-1 is recombined with TRBJ1-3; the D gene remains uncertain. Sequencing was done on a sample of PBMCs. The nucleotide sequence is given as TGCAGTGTCAGATCGGGAAACACCATATATTTT. Translated, this is CSVRSGNTIYF.